The rows below give T cell receptor beta chains drawn from one sample of a study of OX40 agonist ivuxolimab in advanced cancers. TCRdb's table, derived via immunoSEQ multiplex PCR, lists solely in-frame clones and lacks some. The sample lists some 70,000 clones, around four fifths seen once, with almost 6% in the top ten. The specimen was CD4+ or CD8+ T cells sorted from blood, collected in a trial of the OX40 agonist ivuxolimab. The source of these receptors is an adult with an advanced solid tumor such as melanoma, head and neck, liver or kidney cancer. The CDR3 runs from the conserved cysteine through the conserved F or W. The D gene is left open where the match is weak. For some rows the clone size is stated as once, few or many, or as a class when expanded; others skip it.

J gene	D gene	clone size	V gene	CDR3 DNA	CDR3 protein
TRBJ1-5	NA	once	TRBV6-1	TGTGCCAGCAGTGAACGTGTCCGGGGGGCGCTTCTTCCCCAGCATTTT	CASSERVRGALLPQHF
TRBJ2-1	NA	NA	TRBV15	TGTGCCACCAGCAGAGATCGGGCAGGAAGTAATGAGCAGTTCTTC	CATSRDRAGSNEQFF
TRBJ2-3	TRBD2	few	TRBV7-6	TGTGCCAGCAGCGCCTTAGCGGGGGGGCCAGATACGCAGTATTTT	CASSALAGGPDTQYF
TRBJ2-1	NA	NA	TRBV7-9	TGTGCCAGCAGCTTAGTCTCGACAGTGCAGGAGCAGTTCTTC	CASSLVSTVQEQFF
TRBJ1-2	NA	once	TRBV14	TGTGCCAGCAGCCAAGATCCCGCAGCCTATGGCTACACCTTC	CASSQDPAAYGYTF
TRBJ2-3	TRBD1	NA	TRBV10-3	TGTGCCATCAGACCGACAGGGATGGCAGATACGCAGTATTTT	CAIRPTGMADTQYF
TRBJ1-3	NA	NA	TRBV7-8	TGTGCCAGCAGCTTCTCCCTCGATGGCTCTGGAAACACCATATATTTT	CASSFSLDGSGNTIYF
TRBJ2-3	TRBD2	NA	TRBV5-1	TGCGCCAGCAGCTTGGCCTCAGCGGGGGGGCCCGATACGCAGTATTTT	CASSLASAGGPDTQYF
TRBJ2-2	NA	once	TRBV11-2	TGTGCCAGCAGCTTGAGCGCGCGGACCGGGGAGCTGTTTTTT	CASSLSARTGELFF
TRBJ2-2	NA	NA	TRBV14	TGTGCCAGCAGCCTCCTCGAGGGTAAAAAGGGGAACACCGGGGAGCTGTTTTTT	CASSLLEGKKGNTGELFF
TRBJ1-1	NA	NA	TRBV5-1	TGCGCCAGCAGCCAAGGGCAGAGGATCACTGAAGCTTTCTTT	CASSQGQRITEAFF
TRBJ2-1	TRBD2	NA	TRBV27	TGTGCCAGCAGTTATAGCGGGGGGGAGCAGTTCTTC	CASSYSGGEQFF
TRBJ2-1	NA	NA	TRBV25-1	TGTGCCAGCAGTGAATTCCGGACAGTCTGTCTGGGTTCCAATGAGCAGTTCTTC	CASSEFRTVCLGSNEQFF
TRBJ2-7	NA	NA	TRBV5-1	TGCGCCAGCAGCTTGCGGAGCTCTAGGCTAGCCCTAATTTACGAGCAGTACTTC	CASSLRSSRLALIYEQYF
TRBJ2-3	TRBD1	NA	TRBV2	TGTGCCAGCAAACGGGACAGGAGAAACACAGATACGCAGTATTTT	CASKRDRRNTDTQYF
TRBJ2-1	TRBD2	NA	TRBV6-4	TGTGCCAGCAGTGACTCCGGGGGGGGGAACTACAATGAGCAGTTCTTC	CASSDSGGGNYNEQFF
TRBJ2-7	TRBD1	NA	TRBV2	TGTGCCAGCAGTGAAGCCGGGACAGGGTCGGCCTACGAGCAGTACTTC	CASSEAGTGSAYEQYF
TRBJ2-3	NA	NA	TRBV10-2	TGCGCCAGCAGTGATAAGCGGGGCACAGATACGCAGTATTTT	CASSDKRGTDTQYF
TRBJ2-4	NA	NA	TRBV4-1	TGCGCCAGCAGCCAAGTACAGGCCGGCCAATTGGACTTC	CASSQVQAGQLDF
TRBJ1-4	NA	NA	TRBV29-1	TGCAGCGTTCCAAGCCCGGGCCGGCATGAAAAACTGTTTTTT	CSVPSPGRHEKLFF
TRBJ2-3	NA	NA	TRBV7-9	TGTGCCAGCAGCTCCCAACTGACTAGACATACGCAGTATTTT	CASSSQLTRHTQYF
TRBJ1-3	NA	NA	TRBV27	TGTGCCAGCAGTTTGGGGATACAGACTGGAAACACCATATATTTT	CASSLGIQTGNTIYF
TRBJ2-7	TRBD2	NA	TRBV27	TGTGCCAGCTCTCAGACTAGCGCACACTACGAGCAGTACTTC	CASSQTSAHYEQYF
TRBJ1-2	TRBD1	once	TRBV5-4	TGTGCCAGCAGCTCAGGGGGGGGCTACACCTTC	CASSSGGGYTF
TRBJ1-3	NA	NA	TRBV5-6	TGTGCCAGCAGCCCGTCAGGGGATGGAAACACCATATATTTT	CASSPSGDGNTIYF
TRBJ1-4	TRBD1	few	TRBV27	TGTGCCAGCAGTTTAACGGGACAGGGGCATACGTCAACTAATGAAAAACTGTTTTTT	CASSLTGQGHTSTNEKLFF
TRBJ2-7	NA	NA	TRBV5-6	TGTGCCAGCAGCTCCCTCCGGGAGCAGTACTTC	CASSSLREQYF
TRBJ1-6	NA	NA	TRBV27	TGTGCCAGTGGCCTACCCCTCCACTTT	CASGLPLHF
TRBJ2-7	TRBD1	NA	TRBV7-9	TGTGCCAGCAGCCGGGACAGCGCCGAGCAGTACTTC	CASSRDSAEQYF
TRBJ2-1	NA	NA	TRBV10-3	TGTGCCATCAGTGGAGCCCAAGAATTTAGGTCGAGGAATGAGCAGTTCTTC	CAISGAQEFRSRNEQFF
TRBJ2-5	NA	NA	TRBV5-8	TGTGCCAGCAGCCTGGCCGGACAGCCTAAAGAGACCCAGTACTTC	CASSLAGQPKETQYF
TRBJ2-7	NA	NA	TRBV7-9	TGTGCCAGCAGCTTAGACACCACCTACGAGCAGTACTTC	CASSLDTTYEQYF
TRBJ1-5	TRBD1	NA	TRBV5-1	TGCGCCAGCAGCTTGGCGGGACAGTTCAATCAGCCCCAGCATTTT	CASSLAGQFNQPQHF
TRBJ2-3	TRBD2	NA	TRBV11-3	TGTGCCAGCAGTCAGGGACTAGCCAAAACAGATACGCAGTATTTT	CASSQGLAKTDTQYF
TRBJ1-5	NA	NA	TRBV2	TGTGCCAGCAGTGTGCAGCGTCAGCCCCAGCATTTT	CASSVQRQPQHF
TRBJ1-6	NA	NA	TRBV7-6	TGTGCCAGCAGCTTAGGGAGCTCCTATAATTCACCCCTCCACTTT	CASSLGSSYNSPLHF
TRBJ2-5	NA	NA	TRBV7-9	TGTGCCAGCAGCCAGGGGGAGACCCAGTACTTC	CASSQGETQYF
TRBJ1-6	NA	NA	TRBV28	TGTGCCAGCAGCCTTGTCGATTCACCCCTCCACTTT	CASSLVDSPLHF
TRBJ2-1	NA	NA	TRBV7-2	TGTGCCAGCAGCTTTAATGGTGGTGCCCTAGCGCATGAGCAGTTCTTC	CASSFNGGALAHEQFF
TRBJ1-5	TRBD1	few	TRBV5-8	TGTGCCAGCAGCTTGGGGCTGGGGACAGGGCGCGACAATCAGCCCCAGCATTTT	CASSLGLGTGRDNQPQHF
TRBJ2-7	NA	NA	TRBV18	TGTGCCAGCTCACCTTTTGGGGGAGAGTCCCCCTACGAGCAGTACTTC	CASSPFGGESPYEQYF
TRBJ2-5	TRBD1	NA	TRBV5-1	TGCGCCAGCAGCGCCTTACAGGGGGCAGGCGGAGAGACCCAGTACTTC	CASSALQGAGGETQYF
TRBJ2-3	TRBD2	NA	TRBV9	TGTGCCAGCAGCTTAGCGGGAAAGCAGTATTTT	CASSLAGKQYF
TRBJ2-3	TRBD1	NA	TRBV10-3	TGTGCCATCAGTGATCTTGACAGGGCCCTCACAGATACGCAGTATTTT	CAISDLDRALTDTQYF
TRBJ2-2	NA	NA	TRBV30	TGTGCCTGGAGTTCGGGGTTGGGCACCGGGGAGCTGTTTTTT	CAWSSGLGTGELFF
TRBJ2-1	TRBD2	NA	TRBV7-9	TGTGCCAGCAGCCTCGCAACTAGCGGCTCCTACAATGAGCAGTTCTTC	CASSLATSGSYNEQFF
TRBJ2-3	NA	NA	TRBV7-2	TGTGCCAGCAGCTTAACTACGGTCGGCACAGATACGCAGTATTTT	CASSLTTVGTDTQYF
TRBJ2-5	NA	NA	TRBV6-5	TGTGCCAGCAGCCCCCCGGCATTAGAGACCCAGTACTTC	CASSPPALETQYF